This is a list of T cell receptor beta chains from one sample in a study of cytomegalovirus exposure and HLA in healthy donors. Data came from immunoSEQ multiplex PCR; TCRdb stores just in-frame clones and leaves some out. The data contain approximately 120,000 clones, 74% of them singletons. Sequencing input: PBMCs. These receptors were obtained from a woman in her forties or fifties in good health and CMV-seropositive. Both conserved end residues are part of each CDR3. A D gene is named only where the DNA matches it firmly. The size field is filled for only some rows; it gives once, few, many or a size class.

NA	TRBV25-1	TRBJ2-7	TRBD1	TGTGCCAGCAGTGAATCCGGGACAGTCTCCTACGAGCAGTACTTC	CASSESGTVSYEQYF
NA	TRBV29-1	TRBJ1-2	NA	TGCAGCTCGACATTTCAAGGCCAAAGATTCAGGTGTGGCTACACCTTC	CSSTFQGQRFRCGYTF
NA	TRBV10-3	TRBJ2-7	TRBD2	TGTGCCATCAGTGCGGCGGGGGGGCCGCGGGAGCAGTACTTC	CAISAAGGPREQYF
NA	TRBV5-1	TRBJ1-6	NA	TGCGCCAGCAGCTCTCGGGGGGCCTCCTATAATTCACCCCTCCACTTT	CASSSRGASYNSPLHF
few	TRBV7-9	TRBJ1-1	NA	TGTTCCAGCACCCGACAGAACACTGAAGCTTTCTTT	CSSTRQNTEAFF
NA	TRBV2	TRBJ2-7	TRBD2	TGTGCCAGCGGACTAGCGGGGGGATTCTCCGAGCAGTACTTC	CASGLAGGFSEQYF
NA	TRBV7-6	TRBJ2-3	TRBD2	TGTGCCAGCAGCCCTGCGCGACCCGGACTAGCGGGGGCCCCACAGTATTTT	CASSPARPGLAGAPQYF
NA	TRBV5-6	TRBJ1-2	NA	TGTGCCAGCAGCAAGGTACAGGGTGACTATGGCTACACCTTC	CASSKVQGDYGYTF
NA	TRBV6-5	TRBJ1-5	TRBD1	TGTGCCAGCAGCCTGACAGGGTCGGGCAATCAGCCCCAGCATTTT	CASSLTGSGNQPQHF
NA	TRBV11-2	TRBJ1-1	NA	TGTGCCAGCAGCTATTACGGGGGACGGCAGAACACTGAAGCTTTCTTT	CASSYYGGRQNTEAFF
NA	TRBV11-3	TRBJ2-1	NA	TGTGCCAGCAGCTTATCCGTTCCTCAAGGGGCAAATGAGCAGTTCTTC	CASSLSVPQGANEQFF
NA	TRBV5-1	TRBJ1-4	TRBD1	TGCGCCAGCAGCTCTGGACAGGGAGGGGTTGTTGAAAAACTGTTTTTT	CASSSGQGGVVEKLFF
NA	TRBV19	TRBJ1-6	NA	TGTGCCAGTAGTTCCTGGGGGGGCGGAAATTCACCCCTCCACTTT	CASSSWGGGNSPLHF
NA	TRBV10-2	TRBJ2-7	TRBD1	TGCGCCAGCAGTGAGTCGTATGGGACAGGGTCCTACGAGCAGTACTTC	CASSESYGTGSYEQYF
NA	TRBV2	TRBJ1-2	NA	TGTGCCAGCAACCAGGGGTATCAAGGCTACACCTTC	CASNQGYQGYTF
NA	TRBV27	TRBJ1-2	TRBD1	TGTGCCAGCAGTTTATACGACCGGGACAGGGCTTGTGGCTACACCTTC	CASSLYDRDRACGYTF
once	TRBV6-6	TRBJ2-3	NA	TGTGCCAGCAGCCTGAGCCCGAGACTAAAAGATACGCAGTATTTT	CASSLSPRLKDTQYF
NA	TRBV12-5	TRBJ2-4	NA	TGTGCTAGTGGTTTGGGAACTGACAGCAGAAAAAACATTCAGTACTTC	CASGLGTDSRKNIQYF
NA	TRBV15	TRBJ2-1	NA	TGTGCCACCAGCAGACAGGGGATCGGGTACAATGAGCAGTTCTTC	CATSRQGIGYNEQFF
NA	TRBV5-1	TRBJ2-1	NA	TGCGCCAGCAGCTTGGATGGCAGGGAAAGGGGTGAGCAGTTCTTC	CASSLDGRERGEQFF
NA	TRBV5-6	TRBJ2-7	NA	TGTGCCAGCAGCTTGGCCTTAAACCCCTACGAGCAGTACTTC	CASSLALNPYEQYF
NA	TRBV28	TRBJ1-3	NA	TGTGCCAGCAGTGGGACACCTGGAAACACCATATATTTT	CASSGTPGNTIYF
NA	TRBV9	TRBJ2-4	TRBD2	TGTGCCAGCAGCGTAGTTCAGAGTAGCGGGGGGGCCCTAGCCAAAAACATTCAGTACTTC	CASSVVQSSGGALAKNIQYF
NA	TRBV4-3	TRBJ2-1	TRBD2	TGCGCGAAGACTAGCGGGGGACCCAATGAGCAGTTCTTC	CAKTSGGPNEQFF
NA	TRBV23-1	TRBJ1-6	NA	TGCGCCAGCAGTCTGGATCAGGAATCAAATAATTCACCCCTCCACTTT	CASSLDQESNNSPLHF
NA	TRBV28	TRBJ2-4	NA	TGTGCCAGCAGTTTATCAGGGGAAATTGCCAAAAACATTCAGTACTTC	CASSLSGEIAKNIQYF
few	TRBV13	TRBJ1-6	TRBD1	TGTGCCAGCAGCCCGGGACAGAGGGTTCCCCTCCACTTT	CASSPGQRVPLHF
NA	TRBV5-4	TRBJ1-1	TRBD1	TGTGCCAGCAGCACCTGGACAGGGGCCTTGAACACTGAAGCTTTCTTT	CASSTWTGALNTEAFF
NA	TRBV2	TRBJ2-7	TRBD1	TGTGCCAGCTGTCGCGACAGATACGGGACAGCCTACGAGCAGTACTTC	CASCRDRYGTAYEQYF
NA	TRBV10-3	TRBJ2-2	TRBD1	TGTGCCATCAGTGATAGGACAGGGCCGATTAAGACCGGGGAGCTGTTTTTT	CAISDRTGPIKTGELFF
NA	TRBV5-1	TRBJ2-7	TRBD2	TGCGCCAGCAGCCCTCGCTCTAGCGGGGGCCCCTCCTACGAGCAGTACTTC	CASSPRSSGGPSYEQYF
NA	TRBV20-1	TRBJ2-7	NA	TGCAGTGTTACCAGGGGCTACGAGCAGCACTTC	CSVTRGYEQHF
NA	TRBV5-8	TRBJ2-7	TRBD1	TGTGCCAGCAGCCTGATAGGGACAGCACCAAAGTCCTACGAGCAGTACTTC	CASSLIGTAPKSYEQYF
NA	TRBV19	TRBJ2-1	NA	TGTGCCAGTAGTATTCGGGACACTTTCTACAATGAGCAGTTCTTC	CASSIRDTFYNEQFF
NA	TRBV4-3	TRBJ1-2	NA	TGCGCCAGCAGCCAAGATCGCGGTTTATTCTACACCTTC	CASSQDRGLFYTF
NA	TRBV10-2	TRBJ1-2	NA	TGCGCCAGCAGTGAGTTAGACTATGGCTACACCTTC	CASSELDYGYTF
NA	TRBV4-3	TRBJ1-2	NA	TGCGCCAGCAGCCAAGATCGAGGTCAGCCCCCCGCCTTC	CASSQDRGQPPAF
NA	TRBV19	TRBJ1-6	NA	TGTGCCAGTAGTATAATGGCACAGGGTGGAGGACCCCTCCACTTT	CASSIMAQGGGPLHF
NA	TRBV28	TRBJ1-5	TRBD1	TGTGCCAGCAGAGGGACAGGGATGGCTCAGCCCCAGCATTTT	CASRGTGMAQPQHF
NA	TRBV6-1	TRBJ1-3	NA	TGTGCCACTATGGAGGGAGTTGGAAACACCATATATTTT	CATMEGVGNTIYF
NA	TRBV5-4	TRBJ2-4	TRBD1	TGTGCCAGCAGCTTGCCTGGGACAGGGTCGAACATTCAGTACTTC	CASSLPGTGSNIQYF
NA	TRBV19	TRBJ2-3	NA	TGTGCCAGTAGTAACCCGGGGGACACAGATACGCAGTATTTT	CASSNPGDTDTQYF
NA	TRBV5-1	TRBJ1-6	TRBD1	TGCGCCAGCCGCCCGACAGGGACGGGAGTACGGCCCCTCCACTTT	CASRPTGTGVRPLHF
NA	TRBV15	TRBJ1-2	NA	TGTGCCACCAGTCGCGGCTATGGCTACACCTTC	CATSRGYGYTF
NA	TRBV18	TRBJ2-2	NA	TGTGCCAGCTCACCACAGGACACAAGGAACACCGGGGAGCTGTTTTTT	CASSPQDTRNTGELFF
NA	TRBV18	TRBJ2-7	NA	TGTGCCAGCTCACCAGGCAGGCGTACCTACGAGCAGTACTTC	CASSPGRRTYEQYF
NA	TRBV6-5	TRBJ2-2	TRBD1	TGTGCCAGCAGTTACTCGGGCAGGGGGCGACCCGGGGAGCTGTTTTTT	CASSYSGRGRPGELFF
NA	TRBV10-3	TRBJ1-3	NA	TGTGCCATCAGTGAGCGCCAGGCAGGAAACACCATATATTTT	CAISERQAGNTIYF
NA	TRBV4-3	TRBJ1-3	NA	TGCGCCAGCAGCCAAGATCCGAACAGGAAATCTGGAAACACCATATATTTT	CASSQDPNRKSGNTIYF
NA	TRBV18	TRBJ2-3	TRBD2	TGTGCCAGCCTAGCGGGGACGGGAGATACGCAGTATTTT	CASLAGTGDTQYF
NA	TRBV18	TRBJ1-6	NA	TGTGCCAGCTCCACCGGGATTTCACCCCTCCACTTT	CASSTGISPLHF
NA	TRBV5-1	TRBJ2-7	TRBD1	TGCGCCAGCAGCTTGGGGACAGGGGGCGACGAGCAGTACTTC	CASSLGTGGDEQYF
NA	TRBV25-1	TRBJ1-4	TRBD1	TGTGCCAGCAGTGAACTCGGACAGGTCGGCGATGAAAAACTGTTTTTT	CASSELGQVGDEKLFF
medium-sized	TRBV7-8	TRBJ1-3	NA	TGTGCCAGCAGCTTAATACAGTTCGGAAACACCATATATTTT	CASSLIQFGNTIYF
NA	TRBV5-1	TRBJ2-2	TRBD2	TGCGCCAGCAGCTCGCACCCGGCGGGGGCGAACACCGGGGAGCTGTTTTTT	CASSSHPAGANTGELFF
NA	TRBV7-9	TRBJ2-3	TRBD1	TGTGCCAGCAGCTTTGGGACAGGGGGAACAGATACGCAGTATTTT	CASSFGTGGTDTQYF